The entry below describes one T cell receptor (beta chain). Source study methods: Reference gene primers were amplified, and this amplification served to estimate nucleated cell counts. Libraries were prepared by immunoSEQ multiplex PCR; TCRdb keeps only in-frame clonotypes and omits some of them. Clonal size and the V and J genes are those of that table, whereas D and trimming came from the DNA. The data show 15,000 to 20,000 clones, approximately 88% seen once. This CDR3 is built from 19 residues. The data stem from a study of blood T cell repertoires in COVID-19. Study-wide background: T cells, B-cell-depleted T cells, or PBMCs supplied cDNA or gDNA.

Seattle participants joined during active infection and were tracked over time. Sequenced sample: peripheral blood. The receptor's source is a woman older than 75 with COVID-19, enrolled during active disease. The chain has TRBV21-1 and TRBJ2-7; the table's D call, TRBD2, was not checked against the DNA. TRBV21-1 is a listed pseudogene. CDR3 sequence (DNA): TGTGCCAGCTTTAACCCCACTAGCGGACCCCCGAGGGGGTCCTACGAGCAGTACTTC. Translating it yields CASFNPTSGPPRGSYEQYF.